The 26 T cell receptor beta chains given below trace back to one sample, sequenced in a study of cytotoxic CD8 clonotypes in ibrutinib-treated CLL. Libraries were prepared by immunoSEQ multiplex PCR; TCRdb keeps only in-frame clonotypes and omits some of them. Among 55,000 to 60,000 clones listed, nearly 55% were seen once. The sequenced sample was PBMCs, obtained at disease progression, from a patient treated with ibrutinib. The source is a human donor with chronic lymphocytic leukemia.

The chain combines TRBV6-5 with TRBJ2-1, with 14 bases that match TRBD2. This CDR3 comprises 13 residues. V was pared by 8 bases and J by 15 bases, with 9 bases of the junction left unmatched. The V gene's germline CDR1 is MNHEY and CDR2 SVGAGI. This chain's CDR3 is CASQTSGRAGMFF. DNA of the CDR3: TGTGCCAGCCAGACTAGCGGGAGGGCAGGTATGTTCTTC.

This rearrangement joins TRBV6-5 to TRBJ2-1; 7 bases fit TRBD1. The germline V gene encodes CDR1 MNHEY and CDR2 SVGAGI. The CDR3 runs 15 residues. V was clipped by 2 bases and J by 9 bases; unmatched bases: 10. The CDR3 loop reads CASSYLRGTEGEQFF. In DNA, the CDR3 is TGTGCCAGCAGTTACCTCCGTGGGACAGAAGGTGAGCAGTTCTTC.

The V gene is TRBV4-2, the J gene TRBJ2-1, with 8 positions matching TRBD2. Looked up from germline, CDR1 is LGHNA and CDR2 is YNFKEQ. V shed 5 bases and J 6 bases; nucleotides not matched to a gene: 12. The CDR3 length is 16 residues. The CDR3 region is CASSYSRRGVPNEQFF. For the CDR3, the DNA is TGTGCCAGCAGCTACTCGAGGCGGGGGGTCCCCAATGAGCAGTTCTTC.

The chain carries TRBV10-3 and TRBJ2-3, with a tentative D call TRBD2 (6 bases). This CDR3 spans 14 amino acids. CDR1 and CDR2 (germline): ENHRY, SYGVKD. V was pared by 7 bases and J by 4 bases, with 15 bases between. CDR3 region: CAINVGGFADTQYF. In DNA form, the CDR3 reads TGTGCCATCAATGTCGGGGGTTTCGCAGATACGCAGTATTTT.

Notes on this clone: No DNA is shown, since the ends of the CDR3 on it are uncertain; the CDR3 is the one TCRdb lists. The gene calls are TRBV6-5 and TRBJ2-7; the table's D call, TRBD2, has no DNA check behind it. From germline, CDR1 is MNHEY and CDR2 SVGAGI. The length of the CDR3 is 14 amino acids, counting both ends. CDR3: CASSSSGATYEQYF.

The chain employs TRBV15 and TRBJ1-5, with D uncertain. V was shortened by 0 bases and J by 6 bases, with 12 bases between the two germline ends. The germline V gene encodes CDR1 LNHNV and CDR2 YYDKDF (reference sequence). This CDR3 spans 15 amino acids. The CDR3: CATSRDYGLGQPQHF. CDR3 sequence (DNA): TGTGCCACCAGCAGAGATTACGGGTTGGGTCAGCCCCAGCATTTT.

The V and J genes are TRBV2 and TRBJ1-6; D ambiguous. The CDR3 loop spans 16 amino acids. In germline, CDR1 is SNHLY, CDR2 FYNNEI. V lost 7 bases, J lost 0 bases, and 13 bases lay in between. CDR3 region: CASNGLRSSYNSPLHF. The CDR3 DNA follows: TGTGCCAGCAATGGACTGAGAAGCTCCTATAATTCACCCCTCCACTTT.

The chain combines TRBV6-5 with TRBJ2-7; D is uncertain. V shed 0 bases and J shed 3 bases, with 12 bases lying between them. Germline CDR1 is MNHEY and CDR2 is SVGAGI. CDR3 size: 15 residues. CDR3 protein: CASSYSHLNGYEQYF. The CDR3 coding sequence is TGTGCCAGCAGTTACTCGCATCTGAATGGCTACGAGCAGTACTTC.

The CDR3 DNA sequence: TGTGCCAGCAGTCTAGAGGGGGCAGATACGCAGTATTTT. It is translated as CASSLEGADTQYF. V gene TRBV28 combines with J gene TRBJ2-3; TRBD1 is a possible D gene (6 bases). V lost 5 bases to trimming and J lost 4 bases, with 10 bases between them. The CDR3 loop spans 13 amino acids. From germline, CDR1 is MDHEN and CDR2 SYDVKM. The full variable domain, with the rest looked up from reference TRBV28 and TRBJ2-3, is DVKVTQSSRYLVKRTGEKVFLECVQDMDHENMFWYRQDPGLGLRLIYFSYDVKMKEKGDIPEGYSVSREKKERFSLILESASTNQTSMYLCASSLEGADTQYFGPGTRLTVL.

The rearrangement links TRBV28 to TRBJ1-2; D ambiguous. Deletions cut 2 bases from V and 1 base from J, with 11 bases between. The CDR3 extends over 15 amino acids. Germline-derived CDR1 and CDR2 are MDHEN and SYDVKM. The CDR3 DNA is TGTGCCAGCAGTTTAGGGGATCCTTTTAACTATGGCTACACCTTC. It translates to CASSLGDPFNYGYTF.

This clone appeared a few times. V usage is TRBV18 and J usage is TRBJ2-3; 13 nucleotides agree with TRBD2. J was trimmed by 6 bases and V by 3 bases; bases with no gene match: 6. Germline assignment: CDR1 KGHSH and CDR2 LQKENI. The length of the CDR3 is 16 residues. The CDR3, as DNA: TGTGCCAGCTCACCCCCACTAGCGGGAGGGGAGGATACGCAGTATTTT. This gives the protein CASSPPLAGGEDTQYF.

This clone was seen only a few times. The chain combines TRBV4-1 with TRBJ2-1, with 7 bases that match TRBD1. This CDR3 has 15 residues. With 0 bases clipped from V and 9 bases from J, the junction kept 8 bases outside the gene matches. Germline values: CDR1 MGHRA, CDR2 YSYEKL. The CDR3 reads CASSQDRGTLFEQFF. CDR3 DNA sequence: TGCGCCAGCAGCCAAGACAGGGGGACACTCTTTGAGCAGTTCTTC.

The chain couples TRBV27 to TRBJ1-5, with no clear D. This CDR3 has 15 amino acids. Germline assignment: CDR1 MNHEY and CDR2 SMNVEV (reference sequence). The V end was cut by 2 bases, the J end by 0 bases, with 8 bases between. This CDR3 is CASSLDLYSNQPQHF. For the CDR3, the DNA is TGTGCCAGCAGTTTAGACCTTTATAGCAATCAGCCCCAGCATTTT.

J is TRBJ2-5 and V is TRBV5-1, with D hard to call. Looked up from germline, CDR1 is SGHRS and CDR2 is YFSETQ. The V end was cut by 0 bases, the J end by 2 bases, with 14 bases between. The CDR3 loop spans 16 amino acids. The CDR3 nucleotides are TGCGCCAGCAGCTTGGTTCCAGACACTTCACAAGAGACCCAGTACTTC. Encoded protein: CASSLVPDTSQETQYF.

The gene calls are TRBV6-1 and TRBJ1-1, with unresolved D. Germline V gene lookup returns CDR1 MNHNS and CDR2 SASEGT. The CDR3 totals 11 residues. Trimming took off 5 bases at V and 3 bases at J, with 4 bases between the two ends. The CDR3 DNA is TGTGCCAGCAGTTGGGACACTGAAGCTTTCTTT. It translates to CASSWDTEAFF.

The chain uses TRBV6-1 and TRBJ2-4; D is unresolved. Germline CDR1 reads MNHNS; CDR2 reads SASEGT. V lost 4 bases to trimming and J lost 5 bases, with 3 bases between them. This CDR3 is 11 amino acids long. In DNA form, the CDR3 reads TGTGCCAGCAGTGGGGAAAACATTCAGTACTTC. The encoded protein is CASSGENIQYF.

The chain combines TRBV6-5 with TRBJ2-2, with 7 positions matching TRBD1. This CDR3 spans 14 amino acids. The trim removed 7 bases at V and 0 bases at J, leaving 2 bases unmatched. The germline CDR1 and CDR2 sequences are MNHEY and SVGAGI. The CDR3 nucleotides are TGTGCCAGCACCGGACAGGCGAACACCGGGGAGCTGTTTTTT. Translation gives CASTGQANTGELFF.

The chain uses TRBV19 and TRBJ2-3; no definite D call. The CDR3 consists of 15 residues. The germline gives CDR1 LNHDA, CDR2 SQIVND (reference sequence). The V end lost 5 bases, the J end lost 2 bases, and 14 bases lay between the germline ends. The CDR3 DNA reads TGTGCCAGTAGTTGGTTGGCGTCACCCACAGATACGCAGTATTTT. Protein sequence: CASSWLASPTDTQYF.

This clone was counted a few times. This sample includes further DNA sequences coding for the same CDR3. The gene calls are TRBV6-5 and TRBJ2-7; D is possibly TRBD1 (6 bases). With 0 bases removed from V and 4 bases from J, the gap between germline ends came to 10 bases. This CDR3 has 14 residues. Germline values: CDR1 MNHEY, CDR2 SVGAGI. The CDR3 bases are TGTGCCAGCAGTTACTCGGCAGGGGAATACGAGCAGTACTTC. This gives the protein CASSYSAGEYEQYF.

The DNA of the CDR3 is TGTGCCAGCAGCCCAGGAGGGGACGGAAACACCATATATTTT. It codes for CASSPGGDGNTIYF. The J gene is TRBJ1-3, the V gene TRBV7-2, with D possibly matching TRBD1 (5 bases). The CDR3 is 14 amino acids. The germline CDR1 and CDR2 sequences are SGHTA and FQGNSA. Trimming left V 5 bases short and J 4 bases short, with 12 bases between.

This clone was counted only a few times. This chain joins TRBV4-3 and TRBJ2-5; D possibly corresponds to TRBD2 (6 bases). CDR3 size: 15 residues. The ends were cut back, 1 base at V and 5 bases at J, with 14 bases in the middle. Germline V CDR1 and CDR2: LGHNA, YSLEER. Here the CDR3 reads CASSQVIGGPETQYF. The CDR3, as DNA: TGCGCCAGCAGCCAAGTTATCGGGGGTCCGGAGACCCAGTACTTC.

The chain joins TRBV19 to TRBJ1-5, with a weak D call TRBD1 (5 bases). The CDR3 has 15 residues. Trimming left V 4 bases short and J 5 bases short, with 15 bases between. Germline lookup yields CDR1 LNHDA and CDR2 SQIVND (reference sequence). Written as DNA, the CDR3 is TGTGCCAGTAGTACCCACGGGGCTTCTGATCAGCCCCAGCATTTT. Amino acids: CASSTHGASDQPQHF.

Ten or more counts support this clone. This sequence joins TRBV6-1 and TRBJ1-4; D is possibly TRBD1 (6 bases). Trimming shortened V by 11 bases and J by 4 bases, and 14 bases separated the two germline ends. CDR1 MNHNS and CDR2 SASEGT come from the germline V gene. CDR3 length: 13 residues. CDR3 DNA sequence: TGTGCCGCCTACGACAGGCATAATGAAAAACTGTTTTTT. Translating it yields CAAYDRHNEKLFF.

This rearrangement joins TRBV2 to TRBJ2-7; D is ambiguous. CDR1 SNHLY and CDR2 FYNNEI come from the germline V gene. V dropped 6 bases and J dropped 0 bases, with 9 bases sitting between them. The CDR3 runs to 13 residues. In nucleotides, the CDR3 is TGTGCCAGCAGATTAGACGGCTCCTACGAGCAGTACTTC. Translated: CASRLDGSYEQYF.

V gene TRBV30 combines with J gene TRBJ2-5, with a possible D match to TRBD2 (5 bases). Germline-derived CDR1 and CDR2 are GTSNPN and SVGIG (reference sequence). The V end lost 2 bases, the J end lost 0 bases, and 7 bases lay between the germline ends. This CDR3 is 13 amino acids long. The CDR3 loop is CAWSSGNQETQYF. DNA of the CDR3: TGTGCCTGGAGTTCGGGGAACCAAGAGACCCAGTACTTC. Based on the CDR3 plus reference TRBV30 and TRBJ2-5, the full variable domain is SQTIHQWPATLVQPVGSPLSLECTVEGTSNPNLYWYRQAAGRGLQLLFYSVGIGQISSEVPQNLSASRPQDRQFILSSKKLLLSDSGFYLCAWSSGNQETQYFGPGTRLLVL.

V and J are TRBV11-2 and TRBJ1-1; 8 positions agree with TRBD1. The V gene's germline CDR1 is SGHAT and CDR2 FQNNGV. The CDR3 spans 15 residues. V gave up 6 bases and J gave up 0 bases; unmatched junction bases: 6. DNA for the CDR3: TGTGCCAGCAGTTTTCGACAGGGGTTGAACACTGAAGCTTTCTTT. The encoded protein is CASSFRQGLNTEAFF.